The next 2 T cell receptor beta chains were all read from a single sample in a study of blood T cells in healthy people across ages. Together with a sample-barcoded 5' primer, a J-beta primer mix was included in a second PCR lasting roughly 6 to 12 cycles. TCRdb ran MiXCR on the 5' RACE reads and lists one entry per CDR3 protein. The sample lists some 1.5 million distinct CDR3 sequences; roughly 28% were seen once. Sequences were obtained from blood. Every receptor here comes from a young woman in good health.

This clonotype was detected only a few times. The CDR3 spells CSVESPGQSYEQYF. In DNA, the CDR3 is TGCAGCGTTGAATCTCCTGGACAGTCCTACGAGCAGTACTTC. This chain uses TRBV29-1 with TRBJ2-7; D possibly corresponds to TRBD1 (6 bases). Germline V gene sequence: CDR1 SQVTM, CDR2 ANQGSEA. The CDR3 has 14 residues. Deletions cut 2 bases from V and 1 base from J, with 12 bases between.

Of note for this clonotype: Germline and junction disagree at one end, which may indicate a read error. The CDR3 coding sequence is TGTGCCAGCAGCCTAGCGGGGGGGCACAATGAGCAGTACTTC. This translates into CASSLAGGHNEQYF. The chain uses TRBV7-9 and TRBJ2-7, with 12 bases lining up with TRBD2. This CDR3 has 14 amino acids. Per the germline V gene, CDR1 is SEHNR and CDR2 is FQNEAQ (reference sequence).